This T cell receptor beta chain emerged from a study of blood T cell repertoires in COVID-19. The repertoire was sequenced with immunoSEQ multiplex PCR; TCRdb's copy has only in-frame clones and lacks some. The table includes about 120,000 clones, about nine tenths detected once. The CDR3 spans 14 residues. The germline gives CDR1 SNHLY, CDR2 FYNNEI. V was pared by 5 bases and J by 7 bases, with 17 bases between. The sequenced material came from peripheral blood. This chain connects TRBV2 to TRBJ1-2; D is perhaps TRBD1 (6 bases). The receptor's source is a human donor with active COVID-19. The donor label of this sample is uncertain. The CDR3 spells CASSYTQGQAGYTF. The CDR3 coding sequence is TGTGCCAGCAGTTATACGCAGGGGCAGGCTGGCTACACCTTC.